This is a list of T cell receptor beta chains from one sample in a study of cytomegalovirus exposure and HLA in healthy donors. Sequencing used immunoSEQ multiplex PCR; TCRdb keeps in-frame clones, though not all of them. The data show 150,000 to 200,000 clones, with 80% seen just once and approximately 1.8% held by the top ten. Sequenced sample: PBMCs. The receptors originated from a human donor in good health. CDR3s include the opening cysteine and the closing phenylalanine or tryptophan. A D gene is named only where the DNA matches it firmly. The size field is filled for only some rows; it gives once, few, many or a size class.

TRBJ2-7	NA	TRBD1	TRBV4-3	TGCGCCAGCAGCCAAGGTCGAGGGGGCGGATACGAGCAGTACTTC	CASSQGRGGGYEQYF
TRBJ2-2	NA	TRBD1	TRBV6-5	TGTGCCAGCAGTTACCCCGGGACAGGGTCAGAGGGGGAGCTGTTTTTT	CASSYPGTGSEGELFF
TRBJ2-7	NA	NA	TRBV4-3	TGCGCCAGCAGCCAAGATCCAGGTTTTGGCTACGAGCAGTACTTC	CASSQDPGFGYEQYF
TRBJ2-5	NA	NA	TRBV5-4	TGTGCCAGCAGCTTGGGTACTAGTTTTCCCCAAGAGACCCAGTACTTC	CASSLGTSFPQETQYF
TRBJ2-7	NA	TRBD1	TRBV5-6	TGTGCCAGCAGCCTGATCGGACAGGCATCCTACGAGCAGTACTTC	CASSLIGQASYEQYF
TRBJ1-1	NA	TRBD1	TRBV7-9	TGTTCCAGCAGCCCCGGGGACAGGGGGTCCACTGAAGCTTTCTTT	CSSSPGDRGSTEAFF
TRBJ1-1	NA	NA	TRBV19	TGTGCCAGTAGTATAGATTTAGATCTGAGCACTGAAGCTTTCTTT	CASSIDLDLSTEAFF
TRBJ2-5	NA	TRBD1	TRBV27	TGTGCCAGCAGTTTGGACAGGGTAGGCTTAGAGACCCAGTACTTC	CASSLDRVGLETQYF
TRBJ2-3	NA	TRBD2	TRBV5-4	TGTGCCAGCAGCTTAAAAGCGGGGGCCACAGATACGCAGTATTTT	CASSLKAGATDTQYF
TRBJ2-1	NA	TRBD2	TRBV9	TGTGCCAGCAGCCCGGTGACTAGCGGGGGGTGGAATGAGCAGTTCTTC	CASSPVTSGGWNEQFF
TRBJ2-3	NA	TRBD2	TRBV4-1	TGCGCCAGCAGCCAATCGCCTAGCGGGGGGGTCACAGATACGCAGTATTTT	CASSQSPSGGVTDTQYF
TRBJ2-1	NA	NA	TRBV7-9	TGTGCCAGCAGTTGGGCAGGGAGGCTGGATGAGCAGTTCTTC	CASSWAGRLDEQFF
TRBJ2-7	NA	TRBD1	TRBV23-1	TGCGCCAGCAGTCCTTACAGGGGACAGGGTGGGTACGAGCAGTACTTC	CASSPYRGQGGYEQYF
TRBJ2-7	NA	TRBD2	TRBV27	TGTGCCAGCAGATCCGGGGGGGGTTACGAGCAGTACTTC	CASRSGGGYEQYF
TRBJ2-5	few	NA	TRBV4-1	TGCGCCAGCAGCCAAGGGGGGGGCCGGGAGACCCAGTACTTC	CASSQGGGRETQYF
TRBJ2-1	few	TRBD2	TRBV5-1	TGCGTTTCACCTTGGGGGGGGGTCAATGAGCAGTTCTTC	CVSPWGGVNEQFF
TRBJ2-1	NA	NA	TRBV7-2	TGTGCCAGCAGCCCAGCAGGGACACCCCACAATGAGCAGTTCTTC	CASSPAGTPHNEQFF
TRBJ2-7	NA	TRBD1	TRBV9	TGTGCCAGCAGCGACCGGGACAGGGCCCACGAGCAGTACTTC	CASSDRDRAHEQYF
TRBJ1-6	NA	NA	TRBV9	TGTGCCAGCAGCGTAGAGGCGGATTCTTCACCCCTCCACTTT	CASSVEADSSPLHF
TRBJ2-7	NA	TRBD1	TRBV6-5	TGTGCCAGCAGTCCAGAGACAGGGGGCTTATACGAGCAGTACTTC	CASSPETGGLYEQYF
TRBJ1-1	NA	NA	TRBV6-5	TGTGCCCACATTGGGGGCCTGAGGAACACTGAAGCTTTCTTT	CAHIGGLRNTEAFF
TRBJ2-7	NA	NA	TRBV7-2	TGTGCCAGCAGCTTAAACCGGGACAACTACGAGCAGTACTTC	CASSLNRDNYEQYF
TRBJ1-4	NA	NA	TRBV5-1	TGCGCCAGCAGCAGGGGGACAACTAATGAAAAACTGTTTTTT	CASSRGTTNEKLFF
TRBJ1-1	NA	NA	TRBV2	TGTGCCAGCACAAAACAGGAAAATAGTGAAGCTTTCTTT	CASTKQENSEAFF
TRBJ1-2	NA	NA	TRBV27	TGTGCCAGCAGTTTGGCGGGCTATGGCTACACCTTC	CASSLAGYGYTF
TRBJ2-1	once	TRBD1	TRBV2	TGTGCCAGCAGCGAGACAGGGTTTTCCTACAATGAGCAGTTCTTC	CASSETGFSYNEQFF
TRBJ2-7	NA	NA	TRBV27	TGTGCCAGCAGTTTTACAGGGGCGGGAGAGCAGTACTTC	CASSFTGAGEQYF
TRBJ2-2	NA	TRBD2	TRBV29-1	TGCAGCGTTACCGGGACTAGATCGAACACCGGGGAGCTGCTTTTT	CSVTGTRSNTGELLF
TRBJ2-7	NA	NA	TRBV19	TGTGCCAGTAGTAACGGACTCCACGAGCAGTACTTC	CASSNGLHEQYF
TRBJ2-2	NA	NA	TRBV2	TGTGCCATCCCGGCCCCAGGGAAGAACACCGGGGAGCTGTTTTTT	CAIPAPGKNTGELFF
TRBJ2-7	NA	TRBD1	TRBV6-5	TGTGCCAGCAGTTCTAGACAGGGGGTTACTTACGAGCAGTACTTC	CASSSRQGVTYEQYF